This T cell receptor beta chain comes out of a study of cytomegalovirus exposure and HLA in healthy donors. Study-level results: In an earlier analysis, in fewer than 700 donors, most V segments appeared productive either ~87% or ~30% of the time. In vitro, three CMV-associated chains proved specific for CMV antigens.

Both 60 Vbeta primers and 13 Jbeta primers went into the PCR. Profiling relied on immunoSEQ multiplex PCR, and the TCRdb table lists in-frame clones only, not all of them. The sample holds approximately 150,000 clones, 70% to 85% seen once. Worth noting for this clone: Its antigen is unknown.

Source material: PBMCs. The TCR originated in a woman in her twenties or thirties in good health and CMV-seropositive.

CDR3 DNA sequence: TGTGCCAGCAGCTTACCGGGGGGTGAGCAGTTCTTC. This translates into CASSLPGGEQFF. The chain recombines TRBV7-2 with TRBJ2-1; 7 nucleotides agree with TRBD2. Trimming at V came to 2 bases and at J to 9 bases, leaving 1 base not matched to a gene. The CDR3 is 12 residues long. CDR1 and CDR2 (germline): SGHTA, FQGNSA.